A single sample gave rise to the 5 T cell receptor beta chains below, sequenced in a study of cytomegalovirus exposure and HLA in healthy donors. The PCR made use of 60 Vbeta and 13 Jbeta primers. Using immunoSEQ multiplex PCR, the repertoire was profiled, and TCRdb retains in-frame clones only, with some absent. The sample holds tens of thousands of clones, around 69% seen once. The sample comprised PBMCs. These receptors were collected from a young man in good health and CMV-seronegative.

This chain joins TRBV27 and TRBJ1-2; weak D call: TRBD1 (5 bases). CDR1 MNHEY and CDR2 SMNVEV come from the germline V gene (reference sequence). The V end lost 3 bases, the J end lost 4 bases, and 15 bases lay between the germline ends. The CDR3 contains 15 residues. The CDR3 protein is CASSLDGGVGYGYTF. DNA of the CDR3: TGTGCCAGCAGTTTGGACGGAGGGGTCGGCTATGGCTACACCTTC.

The chain couples TRBV7-8 to TRBJ1-5, with D hard to call. The CDR3 totals 16 residues. The V gene's germline CDR1 is SGHVS and CDR2 FQNEAQ. The V gene lost 0 bases and the J gene lost 7 bases, with 16 bases spanning the gap. CDR3 nucleotides: TGTGCCAGCAGCTTAGCGCTAATACGGGAAGGCCAGCCCCAGCATTTT. As protein: CASSLALIREGQPQHF.

Turning to this clone: Additional DNA sequences in this sample encode the identical CDR3. The chain employs TRBV28 and TRBJ2-6; possible D gene TRBD1, 5 bases. V was pared by 10 bases and J by 0 bases, with 16 bases between. The CDR3 has 16 amino acids. Germline CDR1 is MDHEN and CDR2 is SYDVKM. Written as DNA, the CDR3 is TGTGCCACCCAGGGAAATGAGGCCTCTGGGGCCAACGTCCTGACTTTC. Its protein product is CATQGNEASGANVLTF.

The chain carries TRBV5-1 and TRBJ2-3; D call uncertain. The germline CDR1 and CDR2 sequences are SGHRS and YFSETQ. V lost 0 bases and J lost 2, with 10 bases in between. The CDR3 has 15 amino acids. CDR3 region: CASSLELVPTDTQYF. In nucleotides, the CDR3 is TGCGCCAGCAGCTTGGAATTAGTACCCACAGATACGCAGTATTTT.

This clone has only a few counts. The chain carries TRBV7-9 and TRBJ1-1, with unresolved D. The V end lost 1 base, the J end lost 7 bases, and 16 bases lay between the germline ends. The CDR3 loop spans 15 amino acids. From germline, CDR1 is SEHNR and CDR2 FQNEAQ (reference sequence). The CDR3 sequence is CASSLVAGRSDEAFF. The CDR3, as DNA: TGTGCCAGCAGCTTAGTGGCGGGGAGGAGTGATGAAGCTTTCTTT.